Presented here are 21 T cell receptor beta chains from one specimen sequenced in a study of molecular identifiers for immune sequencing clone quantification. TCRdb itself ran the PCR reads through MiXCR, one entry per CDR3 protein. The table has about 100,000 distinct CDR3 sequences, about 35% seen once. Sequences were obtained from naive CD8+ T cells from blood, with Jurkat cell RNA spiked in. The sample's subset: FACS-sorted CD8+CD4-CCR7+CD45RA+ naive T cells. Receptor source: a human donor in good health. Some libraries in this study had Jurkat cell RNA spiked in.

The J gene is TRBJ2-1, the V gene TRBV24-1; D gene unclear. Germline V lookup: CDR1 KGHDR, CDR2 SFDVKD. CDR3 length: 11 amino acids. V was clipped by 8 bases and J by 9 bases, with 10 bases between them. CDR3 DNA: TGTGCCACCATGGGCAATGGTGAGCAGTTCTTC. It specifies CATMGNGEQFF.

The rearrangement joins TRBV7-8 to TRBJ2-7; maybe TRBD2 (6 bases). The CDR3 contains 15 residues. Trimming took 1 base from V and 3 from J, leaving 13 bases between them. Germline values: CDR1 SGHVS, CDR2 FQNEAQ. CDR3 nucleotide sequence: TGTGCCAGCAGCTTAGGAAGGGACTGGATCTACGAGCAGTACTTC. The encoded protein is CASSLGRDWIYEQYF.

The CDR3 bases are TGTGCCAGCAGCAAGACGACAGGGGGCTCTGAGCAGTTCTTC. Translating it yields CASSKTTGGSEQFF. This rearrangement joins TRBV7-6 to TRBJ2-1; 10 bases match TRBD1. Germline trimming cut 5 bases from V and 9 bases from J; bases unmatched to any gene: 7. Germline loops: CDR1 SGHVS, CDR2 FNYEAQ. The CDR3 has 14 amino acids.

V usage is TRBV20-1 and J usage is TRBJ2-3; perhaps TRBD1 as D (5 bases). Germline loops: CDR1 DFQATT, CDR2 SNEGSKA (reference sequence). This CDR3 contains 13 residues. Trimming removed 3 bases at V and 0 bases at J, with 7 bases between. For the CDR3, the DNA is TGCAGTGCTAGTAGGGGCAGCACAGATACGCAGTATTTT. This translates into CSASRGSTDTQYF.

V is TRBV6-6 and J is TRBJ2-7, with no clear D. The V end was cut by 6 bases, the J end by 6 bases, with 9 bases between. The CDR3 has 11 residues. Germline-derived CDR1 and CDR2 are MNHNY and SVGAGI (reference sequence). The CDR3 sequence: CASSPSGEQYF. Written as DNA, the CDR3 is TGTGCCAGCAGCCCGAGTGGCGAGCAGTACTTC.

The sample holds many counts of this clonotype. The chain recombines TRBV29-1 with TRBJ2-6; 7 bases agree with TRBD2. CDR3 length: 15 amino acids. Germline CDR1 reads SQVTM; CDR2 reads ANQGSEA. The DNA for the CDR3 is TGCAGTCGTCGGGGGGTTGAGTCTGGGGCCAACGTCCTGACTTTC. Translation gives CSRRGVESGANVLTF.

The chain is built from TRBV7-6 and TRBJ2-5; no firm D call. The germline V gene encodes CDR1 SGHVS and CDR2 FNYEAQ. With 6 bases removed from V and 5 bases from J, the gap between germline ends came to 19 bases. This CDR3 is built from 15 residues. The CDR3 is CASRRALPPEETQYF. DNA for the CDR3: TGTGCCAGCAGACGAGCGTTGCCCCCCGAGGAGACCCAGTACTTC.

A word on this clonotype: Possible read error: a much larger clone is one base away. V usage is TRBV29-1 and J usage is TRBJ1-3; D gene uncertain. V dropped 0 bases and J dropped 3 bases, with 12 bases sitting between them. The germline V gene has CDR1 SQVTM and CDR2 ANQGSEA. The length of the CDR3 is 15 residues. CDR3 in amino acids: CSVEDSGSGGNTIYF. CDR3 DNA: TGCAGCGTTGAAGATTCCGGGTCAGGTGGAAACACCATATATTTT.

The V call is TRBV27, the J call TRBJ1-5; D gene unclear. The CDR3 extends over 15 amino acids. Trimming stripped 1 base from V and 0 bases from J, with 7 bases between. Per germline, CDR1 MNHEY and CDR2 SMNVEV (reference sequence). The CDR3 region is CASSLYPLSNQPQHF. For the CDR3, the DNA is TGTGCCAGCAGTTTATACCCCCTTAGCAATCAGCCCCAGCATTTT.

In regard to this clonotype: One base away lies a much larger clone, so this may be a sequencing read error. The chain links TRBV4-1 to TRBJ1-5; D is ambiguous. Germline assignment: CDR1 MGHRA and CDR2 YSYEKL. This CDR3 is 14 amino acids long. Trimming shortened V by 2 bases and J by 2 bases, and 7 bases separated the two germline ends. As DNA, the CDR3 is TGCGCCAGCAGCCAAAGCTGGGGCAATCAGCCCCAGCATTTT. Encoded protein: CASSQSWGNQPQHF.

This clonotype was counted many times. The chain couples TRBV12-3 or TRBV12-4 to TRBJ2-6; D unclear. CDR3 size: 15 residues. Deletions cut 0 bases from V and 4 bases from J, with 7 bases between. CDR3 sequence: CASSLAPTGANVLTF. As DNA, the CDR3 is TGTGCCAGCAGTTTAGCTCCAACAGGGGCCAACGTCCTGACTTTC.

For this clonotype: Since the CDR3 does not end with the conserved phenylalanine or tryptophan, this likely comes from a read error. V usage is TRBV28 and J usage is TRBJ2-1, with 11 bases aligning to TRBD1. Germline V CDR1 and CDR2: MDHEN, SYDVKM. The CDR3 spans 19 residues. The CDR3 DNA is TGTGCCAGCAGGAGCGGGACAGGGGGTATGGGCGGGAGCTACATTGAGCAGTTCTCC. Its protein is CASRSGTGGMGGSYIEQFS.

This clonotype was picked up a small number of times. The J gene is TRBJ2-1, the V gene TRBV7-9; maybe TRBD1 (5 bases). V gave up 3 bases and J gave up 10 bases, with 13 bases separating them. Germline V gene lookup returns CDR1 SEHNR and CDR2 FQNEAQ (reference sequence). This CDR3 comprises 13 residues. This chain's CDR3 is CASSFTARAEQFF. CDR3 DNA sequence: TGTGCCAGCAGCTTTACCGCCAGGGCAGAGCAGTTCTTC.

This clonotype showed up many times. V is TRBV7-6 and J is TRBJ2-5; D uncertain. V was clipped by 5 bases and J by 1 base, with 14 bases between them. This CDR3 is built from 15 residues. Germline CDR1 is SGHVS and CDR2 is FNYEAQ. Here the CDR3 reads CASSIRFGSQETQYF. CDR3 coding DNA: TGTGCCAGCAGCATACGTTTTGGGTCCCAAGAGACCCAGTACTTC.

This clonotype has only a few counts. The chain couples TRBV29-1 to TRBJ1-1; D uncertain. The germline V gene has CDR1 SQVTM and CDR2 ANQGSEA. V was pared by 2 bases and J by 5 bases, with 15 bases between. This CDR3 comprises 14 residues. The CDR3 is CSVEIVGRRTEAFF. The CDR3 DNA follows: TGCAGCGTTGAAATAGTTGGTCGTAGGACTGAAGCTTTCTTT.

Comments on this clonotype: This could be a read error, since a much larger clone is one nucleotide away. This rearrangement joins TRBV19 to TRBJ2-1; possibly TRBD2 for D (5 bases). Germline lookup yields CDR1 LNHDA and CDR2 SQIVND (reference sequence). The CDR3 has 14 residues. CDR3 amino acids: CTSSPWELRNEQFF. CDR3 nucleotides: TGTACCAGTAGTCCCTGGGAGTTGCGAAATGAGCAGTTCTTC.

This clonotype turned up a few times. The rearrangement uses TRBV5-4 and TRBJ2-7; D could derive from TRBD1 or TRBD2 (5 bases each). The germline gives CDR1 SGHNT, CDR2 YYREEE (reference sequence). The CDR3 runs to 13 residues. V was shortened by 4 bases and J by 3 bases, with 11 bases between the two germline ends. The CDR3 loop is CASSPGTNYEQYF. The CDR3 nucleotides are TGTGCCAGCAGCCCCGGGACCAACTACGAGCAGTACTTC.

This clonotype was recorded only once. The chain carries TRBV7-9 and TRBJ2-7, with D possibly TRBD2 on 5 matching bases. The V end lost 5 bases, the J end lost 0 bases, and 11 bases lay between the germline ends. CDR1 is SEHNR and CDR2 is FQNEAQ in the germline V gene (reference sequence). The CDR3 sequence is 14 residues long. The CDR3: CASSQDGSSYEQYF. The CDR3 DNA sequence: TGTGCCAGCAGCCAGGATGGGAGCTCCTACGAGCAGTACTTC.

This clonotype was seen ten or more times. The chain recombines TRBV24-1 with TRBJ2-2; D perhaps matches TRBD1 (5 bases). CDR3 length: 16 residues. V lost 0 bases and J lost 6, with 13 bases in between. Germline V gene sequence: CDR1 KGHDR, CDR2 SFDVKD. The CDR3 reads CATSDLTGSKSGELFF. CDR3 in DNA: TGTGCCACCAGTGATTTGACAGGATCAAAGTCCGGGGAGCTGTTTTTT.

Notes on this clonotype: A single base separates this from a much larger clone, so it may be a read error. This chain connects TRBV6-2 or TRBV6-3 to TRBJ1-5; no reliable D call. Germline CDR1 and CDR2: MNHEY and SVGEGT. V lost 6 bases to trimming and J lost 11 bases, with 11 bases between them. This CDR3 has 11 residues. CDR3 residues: CASRYGESQHF. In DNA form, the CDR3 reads TGTGCCAGCAGATACGGGGAATCCCAGCATTTT.

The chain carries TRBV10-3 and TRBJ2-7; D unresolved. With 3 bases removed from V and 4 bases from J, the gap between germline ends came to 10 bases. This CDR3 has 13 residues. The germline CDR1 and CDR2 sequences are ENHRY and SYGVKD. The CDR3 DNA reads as TGTGCCATCAGTGATTCTTCATCGTACGAGCAGTACTTC. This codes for CAISDSSSYEQYF.